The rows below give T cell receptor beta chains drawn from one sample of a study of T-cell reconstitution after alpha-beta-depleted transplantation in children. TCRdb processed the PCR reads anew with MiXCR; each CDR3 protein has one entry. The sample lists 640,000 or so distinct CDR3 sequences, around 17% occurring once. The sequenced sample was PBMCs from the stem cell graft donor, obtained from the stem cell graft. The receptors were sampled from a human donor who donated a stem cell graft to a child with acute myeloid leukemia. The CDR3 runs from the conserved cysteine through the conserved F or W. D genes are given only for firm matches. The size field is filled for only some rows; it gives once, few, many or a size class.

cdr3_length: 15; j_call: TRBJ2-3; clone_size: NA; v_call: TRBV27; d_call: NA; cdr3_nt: TGTGCCAGCAGTTTGACTCCCGGAAGGGGAGATACGCAGTATTTT; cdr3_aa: CASSLTPGRGDTQYF
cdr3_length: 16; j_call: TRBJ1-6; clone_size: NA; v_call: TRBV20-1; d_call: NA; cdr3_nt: TGCAGTGCCCAGAGTGGAGAGACCCGCTATAATTCACCCCTCCACTTT; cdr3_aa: CSAQSGETRYNSPLHF
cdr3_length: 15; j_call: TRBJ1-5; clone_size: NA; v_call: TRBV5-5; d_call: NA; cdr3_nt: TGTGCCAGCAGCTTGGCCGGGGGGGGCAGGCAGCCCCAGCATTTT; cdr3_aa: CASSLAGGGRQPQHF
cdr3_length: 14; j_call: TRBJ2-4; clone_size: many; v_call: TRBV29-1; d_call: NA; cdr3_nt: TGCAGCTCGTACTCGGAGGCGGCCAAAAACATTCAGTACTTC; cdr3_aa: CSSYSEAAKNIQYF
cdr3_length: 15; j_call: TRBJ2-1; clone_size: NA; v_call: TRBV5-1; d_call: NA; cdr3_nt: TGCGCCAGCAGCTTCGGGGACGGACGCGGGGATGAGCAGTTCTTC; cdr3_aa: CASSFGDGRGDEQFF
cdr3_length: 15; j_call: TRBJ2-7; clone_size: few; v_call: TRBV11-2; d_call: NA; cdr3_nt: TGTGCCAGCAGCTTAGATAGACAGGCGCTGTACGAGCAGTACTTC; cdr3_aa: CASSLDRQALYEQYF
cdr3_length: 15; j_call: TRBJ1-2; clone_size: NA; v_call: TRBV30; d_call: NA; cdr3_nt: TGTGCCTGGAGTGAGACTCCTCCCCATGCCAAAGGCTACACCTTC; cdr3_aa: CAWSETPPHAKGYTF
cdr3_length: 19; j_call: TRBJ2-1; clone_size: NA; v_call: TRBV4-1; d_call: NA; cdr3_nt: TGCGCCAGCAGCCAACTGGATCTAATCAGGGGTGTCCCGTACAATGAGCAGTTCTTC; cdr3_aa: CASSQLDLIRGVPYNEQFF
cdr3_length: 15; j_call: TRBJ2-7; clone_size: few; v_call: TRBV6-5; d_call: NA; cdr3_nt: TGTGCCAGCAGTTACAGGGCACTCAGACCGAGGGAGCAGTACTTC; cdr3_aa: CASSYRALRPREQYF
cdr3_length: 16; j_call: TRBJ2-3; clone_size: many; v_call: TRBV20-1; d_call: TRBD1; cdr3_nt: TGCAGTGCTAGGGACAGGGGGAGAAGAAGCACAGATACGCAGTATTTT; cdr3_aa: CSARDRGRRSTDTQYF
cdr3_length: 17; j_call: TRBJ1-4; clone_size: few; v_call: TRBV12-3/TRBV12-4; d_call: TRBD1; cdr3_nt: TGTGCCAGCAGTTTAGACGGGCAGGGGGCGGCTAATGAAAAACTGTTTTTT; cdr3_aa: CASSLDGQGAANEKLFF
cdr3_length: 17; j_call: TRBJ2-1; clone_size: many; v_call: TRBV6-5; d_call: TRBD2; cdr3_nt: TGTGCCAGCAGCCGACTAGCGGGGGTAGAAAAATACAATGAGCAGTTCTTC; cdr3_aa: CASSRLAGVEKYNEQFF
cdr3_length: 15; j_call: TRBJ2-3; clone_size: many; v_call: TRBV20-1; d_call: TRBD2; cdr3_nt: TGCAGTGCTAGACCTGAACTAGCGGGCACAGATACGCAGTATTTT; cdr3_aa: CSARPELAGTDTQYF
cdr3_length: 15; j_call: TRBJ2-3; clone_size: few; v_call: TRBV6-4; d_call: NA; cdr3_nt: TGTGCCAGCAATGGACGAGCCCCTAGCACAGATACGCAGTATTTT; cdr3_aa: CASNGRAPSTDTQYF
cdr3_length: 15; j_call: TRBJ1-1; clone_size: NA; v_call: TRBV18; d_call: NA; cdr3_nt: TGTGCCAGCTCACCACCGTTTGGTAGGGGCACTGAAGCTTTCTTT; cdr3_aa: CASSPPFGRGTEAFF
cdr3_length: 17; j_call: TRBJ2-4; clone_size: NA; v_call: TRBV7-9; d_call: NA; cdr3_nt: TGTGCCAGCAGCTTAGCAGGCAGGGGCTGGGACAAAAACATTCAGTACTTC; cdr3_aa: CASSLAGRGWDKNIQYF
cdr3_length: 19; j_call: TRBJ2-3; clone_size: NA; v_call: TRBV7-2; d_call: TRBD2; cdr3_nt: TGTGCCAGCAGCTTGCGCAGTCTTGGGACTAGCGGGGGGGCAGATACGCAGTATTTT; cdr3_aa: CASSLRSLGTSGGADTQYF
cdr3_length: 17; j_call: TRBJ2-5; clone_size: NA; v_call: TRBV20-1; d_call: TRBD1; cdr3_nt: TGCAGTGCTACCACCTATCAGACAGGGATGGGCCAAGAGACCCAGTACTTC; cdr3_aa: CSATTYQTGMGQETQYF
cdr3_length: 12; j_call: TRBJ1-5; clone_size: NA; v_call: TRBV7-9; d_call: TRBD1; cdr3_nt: TGTGCCAGCAGCTTGCAGGGGGAAGCCCAGCATTTT; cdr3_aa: CASSLQGEAQHF
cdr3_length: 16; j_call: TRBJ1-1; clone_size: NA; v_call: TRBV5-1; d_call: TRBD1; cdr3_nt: TGCGCCAGCAGCTTGTCGCCCGGACAGGTGAACACTGAAGCTTTCTTT; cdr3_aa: CASSLSPGQVNTEAFF
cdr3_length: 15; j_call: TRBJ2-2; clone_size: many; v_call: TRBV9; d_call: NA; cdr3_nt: TGTGCCAGCAGCGTAGGACAGTCGAACACCGGGGAGCTGTTTTTT; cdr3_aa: CASSVGQSNTGELFF
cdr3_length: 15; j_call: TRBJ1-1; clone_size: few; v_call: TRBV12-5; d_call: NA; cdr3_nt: TGTGCTAGTGGTTCTCCCCGAGGGGGAAACACTGAAGCTTTCTTT; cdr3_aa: CASGSPRGGNTEAFF
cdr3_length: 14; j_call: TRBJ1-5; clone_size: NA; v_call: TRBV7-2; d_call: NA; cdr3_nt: TGTGCCAGCAGCTTAGAACCGGGCGACCAGCCCCAGCATTTT; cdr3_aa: CASSLEPGDQPQHF
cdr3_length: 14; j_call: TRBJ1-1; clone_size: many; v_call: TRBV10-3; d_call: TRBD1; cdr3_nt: TGTGCCATCGGTAAGACAGGGGGTTTCACTGAAGCTTTCTTT; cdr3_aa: CAIGKTGGFTEAFF
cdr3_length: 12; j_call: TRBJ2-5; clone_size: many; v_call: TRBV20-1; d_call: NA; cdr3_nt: TGCAGTGCTAGAGGGCGGCAAGAGACCCAGTACTTC; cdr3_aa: CSARGRQETQYF
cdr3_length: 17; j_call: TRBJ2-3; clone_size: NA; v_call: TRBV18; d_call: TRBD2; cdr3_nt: TGTGCCAGCTCACCCGGGACTAGCGGGGGAATTTCGGATACGCAGTATTTT; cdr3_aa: CASSPGTSGGISDTQYF
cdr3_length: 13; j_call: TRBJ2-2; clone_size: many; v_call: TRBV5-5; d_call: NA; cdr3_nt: TGTGCCAGCAGCTTGGGAGGGGTCGGGGAGCTGTTTTTT; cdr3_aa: CASSLGGVGELFF
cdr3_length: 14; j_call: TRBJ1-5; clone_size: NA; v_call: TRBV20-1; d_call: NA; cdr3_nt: TGCAGTGCTCTATACGGGTCCCCCAATCAGCCCCAGCATTTT; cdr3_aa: CSALYGSPNQPQHF